The 9 T cell receptor beta chains below were found in one sample sequenced in a study of T cells after yellow fever vaccination. TCRdb itself ran the 5' RACE reads through MiXCR, one entry per CDR3 protein. Here the sample spans a few hundred thousand distinct CDR3 sequences, about 9.5% being singletons. The sample here was PBMCs, taken on the day of the first yellow fever vaccination. These receptors all stem from a man younger than 30 who received the YFV17D yellow fever vaccine.

This clonotype was observed a handful of times. The chain joins TRBV5-1 to TRBJ2-5; 8 nucleotides match TRBD2. Germline CDR1 reads SGHRS; CDR2 reads YFSETQ. This CDR3 contains 14 residues. V shed 2 bases and J 3 bases; nucleotides not matched to a gene: 3. CDR3 in DNA: TGCGCCAGCAGCTTAATTAGCGGGGAAGAGACCCAGTACTTC. It is translated as CASSLISGEETQYF.

Here the CDR3 reads CASSLGTGRASTEAFF. The CDR3, as DNA: TGTGCCAGCAGCTTAGGAACAGGGAGAGCCTCTACTGAAGCTTTCTTT. V and J are TRBV7-9 and TRBJ1-1; possible D gene TRBD1, 6 bases. This CDR3 contains 16 residues. Germline V gene data show CDR1 as SEHNR and CDR2 as FQNEAQ (reference sequence). The V gene lost 1 base and the J gene lost 5 bases, with 17 bases spanning the gap.

This clonotype was observed a few times. The gene calls are TRBV19 and TRBJ2-2; 7 bases are shared with TRBD1. The CDR3 runs to 16 residues. V was clipped by 4 bases and J by 3 bases; unmatched bases: 8. Germline CDR1 LNHDA, CDR2 SQIVND (reference sequence). This CDR3 is CASSKRPQGHTGELFF. The DNA of the CDR3 is TGTGCCAGTAGTAAACGTCCACAGGGGCACACCGGGGAGCTGTTTTTT.

This clonotype was recorded many times. V and J are TRBV7-9 and TRBJ2-3; D perhaps matches TRBD2 (5 bases). Trimming cost V 5 bases and J 8 bases, with 14 bases left between them. Per the germline V gene, CDR1 is SEHNR and CDR2 is FQNEAQ (reference sequence). CDR3 length: 13 residues. CDR3 protein: CASSITFRGTQYF. In DNA, the CDR3 is TGTGCCAGCAGCATCACTTTCCGGGGTACGCAGTATTTT.

CDR3 in amino acids: CSASPSDSGGDTQYF. The DNA for the CDR3 is TGCAGTGCTAGCCCCAGCGATAGCGGGGGAGATACGCAGTATTTT. The V and J genes are TRBV20-1 and TRBJ2-3; 9 bases line up with TRBD2. The CDR3 totals 15 residues. Losses at the gene ends were 3 bases for V and 5 bases for J; bases not matched to a gene: 9. Per germline, CDR1 DFQATT and CDR2 SNEGSKA (reference sequence).

This clonotype was detected ten times or more. The chain links TRBV7-9 to TRBJ2-7; D gene unclear. CDR1 and CDR2 from the germline V gene are SEHNR and FQNEAQ (reference sequence). Trimming stripped 1 base from V and 2 bases from J, with 18 bases between. This CDR3 has 17 residues. DNA of the CDR3: TGTGCCAGCAGCTTAGAAGTTCCGGCTGCCGATACCTACGAGCAGTACTTC. Its translation is CASSLEVPAADTYEQYF. The entire variable domain, with the rest obtained from reference TRBV7-9 and TRBJ2-7, is as follows: DTGVSQNPRHKITKRGQNVTFRCDPISEHNRLYWYRQTLGQGPEFLTYFQNEAQLEKSRLLSDRFSAERPKGSFSTLEIQRTEQGDSAMYLCASSLEVPAADTYEQYFGPGTRLTVT.

This clonotype has only a few counts. The chain carries TRBV12-3 or TRBV12-4 and TRBJ1-5; D call uncertain. V was pared by 4 bases and J by 0 bases, with 16 bases between. The CDR3 runs to 17 residues. CDR3 nucleotides: TGTGCCAGCAGTTCGGACTCGCTGTTTAATAGCAATCAGCCCCAGCATTTT. Residues: CASSSDSLFNSNQPQHF.

The chain uses TRBV12-3 or TRBV12-4 and TRBJ2-1; D is undetermined. Between the trimmed V and J ends, which lost 6 bases and 0 bases, there was a span of 12 bases. The CDR3 contains 15 residues. CDR3 sequence (DNA): TGTGCCAGCAGCCTGGACGTAAGCTCCTACAATGAGCAGTTCTTC. This translates into CASSLDVSSYNEQFF.

This clonotype was seen more than once but under ten times. The chain recombines TRBV24-1 with TRBJ1-2, with a tentative D call TRBD1 (6 bases). Germline CDR1 reads KGHDR; CDR2 reads SFDVKD. The CDR3 is 18 residues long. The germline V and J ends were trimmed by 4 bases and 1 base, with 21 bases remaining between them. The CDR3 spells CATSEGRTAGSYNYGYTF. CDR3 DNA: TGTGCCACCAGTGAAGGGCGGACAGCCGGCTCGTATAACTATGGCTACACCTTC.